The 31 T cell receptor beta chains presented below share a single source sample, sequenced in a study of shared clonotypes between healthy human individuals. Data came from immunoSEQ multiplex PCR; TCRdb stores just in-frame clones and leaves some out. The data contain some 530,000 clones, over 70% of them singletons. Input material: PBMCs. These receptors were obtained from a middle-aged woman in good health. Some clones in this sample may be carry-over from other donors' samples.

Worth noting for this clone: The CDR3 does not close with the conserved phenylalanine or tryptophan, likely indicating a read error. The DNA is omitted, as the CDR3 cannot be located on it reliably, and the CDR3 follows TCRdb's listing. This chain links TRBV29-1 with TRBJ2-7. Ends included, the CDR3 has 12 residues. Germline CDR1 reads SQVTM; CDR2 reads ANQGSEA. The CDR3 sequence: CSVGSGGHEHYL.

The chain joins TRBV7-9 to TRBJ1-5, with 7 nucleotides matching TRBD1. Germline V CDR1 and CDR2: SEHNR, FQNEAQ (reference sequence). Trimming at V came to 5 bases and at J to 3 bases, leaving 4 bases not matched to a gene. The CDR3 totals 14 residues. CDR3 bases: TGTGCCAGCAGCGACAGGGCTTCCAATCAGCCCCAGCATTTT. Protein: CASSDRASNQPQHF.

This clone was seen a handful of times. The genes are TRBV19 and TRBJ1-5; 8 bases map to TRBD1. There are 15 residues in the CDR3. Germline V gene sequence: CDR1 LNHDA, CDR2 SQIVND (reference sequence). V shed 5 bases and J 6 bases; nucleotides not matched to a gene: 9. For the CDR3, the DNA is TGTGCCAGTAGTCCAACAGGGGGGTTTGGTCAGCCCCAGCATTTT. It is translated as CASSPTGGFGQPQHF.

In the case of this clone: An end of the junction does not agree with germline; a read error may underlie this. The gene calls are TRBV5-1 and TRBJ1-2; D is unresolved. The CDR3 covers 15 residues. CDR1 SGHRS and CDR2 YFSETQ come from the germline V gene. The chain's CDR3 is CASSPEGNRNYGYIF. The CDR3 bases are TGCGCCAGCAGCCCGGAAGGAAACCGTAACTATGGCTACATATTC.

The chain is built from TRBV18 and TRBJ1-1; a possible D gene is TRBD1 (6 bases). Germline lookup yields CDR1 KGHSH and CDR2 LQKENI. The CDR3 covers 14 residues. The V and J ends lost 5 bases and 10 bases respectively, with 20 bases between them. DNA of the CDR3: TGTGCCAGCTCAACAGACAGGAGTAGCAATATAGCTTTCTTT. Translating it yields CASSTDRSSNIAFF.

This clone is classed as medium-sized (0.01 to 0.1%). The chain links TRBV2 to TRBJ2-7; D remains unclear. The CDR3 runs to 11 residues. Germline V lookup: CDR1 SNHLY, CDR2 FYNNEI. V gave up 1 base and J gave up 6 bases, with 4 bases separating them. The CDR3 protein is CASSEVTEQYF. The CDR3 bases are TGTGCCAGCAGTGAAGTGACCGAGCAGTACTTC. Supplemented by reference TRBV2 and TRBJ2-7, the full variable domain reads EPEVTQTPSHQVTQMGQEVILRCVPISNHLYFYWYRQILGQKVEFLVSFYNNEISEKSEIFDDQFSVERPDGSNFTLKIRSTKLEDSAMYFCASSEVTEQYFGPGTRLTVT.

The V call is TRBV30, the J call TRBJ2-4; 7 nucleotides match TRBD2. This CDR3 region has 13 residues. Germline lookup yields CDR1 GTSNPN and CDR2 SVGIG (reference sequence). The ends lost 4 bases at V and 6 bases at J; junction bases unmatched: 6. CDR3 DNA: TGTGCCTGGACCAAGGGAGGGCCAAACATTCAGTACTTC. This encodes CAWTKGGPNIQYF.

V is TRBV7-2 and J is TRBJ2-3; D may match TRBD1 or TRBD2 (5 bases each). Germline values: CDR1 SGHTA, CDR2 FQGNSA. Trimming removed 8 bases from V and 4 bases from J, with 16 bases in between. CDR3 length equals 14 residues. The CDR3 nucleotides read TGTGCCAGCTCCCGAGGGATGGGGGCAGATACGCAGTATTTT. Protein sequence: CASSRGMGADTQYF.

The chain links TRBV7-2 to TRBJ2-3, with 8 bases aligning to TRBD2. The CDR3 loop spans 17 amino acids. Trimming at V came to 2 bases and at J to 6 bases, leaving 13 bases not matched to a gene. Germline V lookup: CDR1 SGHTA, CDR2 FQGNSA. The CDR3 region is CASSLSSSGSPPDTQYF. For the CDR3, the DNA is TGTGCCAGCAGCTTATCTTCAAGCGGGAGTCCCCCCGATACGCAGTATTTT.

This clone was observed a single time. This chain links TRBV11-2 with TRBJ2-7; 9 bases map to TRBD2. This CDR3 is built from 15 residues. CDR1 is SGHAT and CDR2 is FQNNGV in the germline V gene. Losses at the gene ends were 6 bases for V and 1 base for J; bases not matched to a gene: 7. CDR3 in DNA: TGTGCCAGCAGGCTTAACCTAGCGGGATCCTACGAGCAGTACTTC. Its translation is CASRLNLAGSYEQYF.

CDR3 DNA: TGTGCCAGCAGCGGACGACAGGGGGCGGATCTCTACACCTTC. Protein sequence: CASSGRQGADLYTF. This chain joins TRBV13 and TRBJ1-2, with TRBD1 identical over 10 bases. Germline CDR1 is PRHDT and CDR2 is FYEKMQ (reference sequence). The CDR3 loop spans 14 amino acids. V shed 5 bases, J shed 10 bases, and the junction held 10 bases outside the gene matches.

The chain carries TRBV5-4 and TRBJ2-3; D not resolved. The CDR3 contains 15 residues. Trimming left V 0 bases short and J 3 bases short, with 11 bases between. Germline V gene lookup returns CDR1 SGHNT and CDR2 YYREEE (reference sequence). CDR3 nucleotides: TGTGCCAGCAGCTTGGCCAGCCTGTTAACAGATACGCAGTATTTT. This codes for CASSLASLLTDTQYF.

This clone was detected only a few times. The chain is built from TRBV5-1 and TRBJ2-3, with D perhaps being TRBD1 or TRBD2 (5 bases each). The CDR3 has 13 residues. CDR1 and CDR2 from the germline V gene are SGHRS and YFSETQ. V was pared by 0 bases and J by 8 bases, with 10 bases between. CDR3 loop: CASSLAGTGTQYF. The CDR3 DNA is TGCGCCAGCAGCTTGGCCGGGACCGGTACGCAGTATTTT.

The CDR3 bases are TGTGCCAGCAGTTTACAGGGGTGGGGCACCGGGGAGCTGTTTTTT. Its protein is CASSLQGWGTGELFF. The V gene is TRBV6-5, the J gene TRBJ2-2; 7 bases are a match to TRBD1. Germline V gives CDR1 MNHEY, CDR2 SVGAGI. The CDR3 contains 15 residues. After removal of 4 bases from V and 4 bases from J, the junction contained 6 bases not matched to a gene.

Only one count was recorded for this clone. V usage is TRBV7-8 and J usage is TRBJ2-5; 8 bases agree with TRBD1. The CDR3 has 16 amino acids. Germline-derived CDR1 and CDR2 are SGHVS and FQNEAQ. The trim removed 4 bases at V and 7 bases at J, leaving 14 bases unmatched. Here the CDR3 DNA reads TGTGCCAGCAGCTCCCTCGGACAGGGCGTGGAAGGGACCCAGTACTTC. Its protein is CASSSLGQGVEGTQYF.

The rearrangement joins TRBV5-1 to TRBJ1-2, with TRBD1 matching 7 bases. From germline, CDR1 is SGHRS and CDR2 YFSETQ. J was trimmed by 0 bases and V by 1 base; bases with no gene match: 6. The length of the CDR3 is 16 residues. The CDR3 DNA reads TGCGCCAGCAGCTTGAGCCCCGGGACAGCTAACTATGGCTACACCTTC. This sequence encodes CASSLSPGTANYGYTF.

This sequence joins TRBV9 and TRBJ2-7, with 7 bases identical to TRBD2. V was pared by 0 bases and J by 0 bases, with 3 bases of the junction left unmatched. The germline CDR1 and CDR2 sequences are SGDLS and YYNGEE. There are 15 residues in the CDR3. The CDR3 is CASSVALADSYEQYF. Written as DNA, the CDR3 is TGTGCCAGCAGCGTAGCCCTAGCGGACTCCTACGAGCAGTACTTC.

In DNA form, the CDR3 reads TGTGCCAGCAGCAAAGAGGGAATAGCGGGGTCCTACGAGCAGTACTTC. This gives the protein CASSKEGIAGSYEQYF. The genes are TRBV21-1 and TRBJ2-7; TRBD2, as called in the table, went unchecked against the DNA. TRBV21-1 is annotated as a pseudogene. This CDR3 is built from 16 residues.

A word on this clone: Its ends do not fully match the called genes, so a read error is possible. The V call is TRBV5-6, the J call TRBJ2-5; 7 bases match TRBD2. The CDR3 extends over 16 amino acids. CDR1 and CDR2 (germline): SGHDT, YYEEEE. CDR3 amino acids: CASSFLVGGTQEIQYF. The CDR3 DNA reads as TGTGCCAGCAGCTTTCTAGTGGGAGGGACCCAAGAGATCCAGTACTTC. The whole variable domain, filled in from reference TRBV5-6 and TRBJ2-5, reads DAGVTQSPTHLIKTRGQQVTLRCSPKSGHDTVSWYQQALGQGPQFIFQYYEEEERQRGNFPDRFSGHQFPNYSSELNVNALLLGDSALYLCASSFLVGGTQEIQYFGPGTRLLVL.

The gene calls are TRBV7-2 and TRBJ1-1; TRBD1 is a possible D gene (5 bases). The V end was cut by 5 bases, the J end by 7 bases, with 11 bases between. The CDR3 is 12 residues long. Germline CDR1 SGHTA, CDR2 FQGNSA. This chain's CDR3 is CASSLRGFEAFF. The CDR3 DNA sequence: TGTGCCAGCAGCCTTAGGGGCTTTGAAGCTTTCTTT.

The chain couples TRBV5-1 to TRBJ2-3; 9 bases fit TRBD1. The CDR3 covers 16 residues. Germline loops: CDR1 SGHRS, CDR2 YFSETQ. V lost 4 bases and J lost 3; bases outside the gene matches: 9. This CDR3 is CASSTVGTGSTDTQYF. The CDR3 DNA reads TGCGCCAGCAGCACGGTGGGGACAGGGTCGACAGATACGCAGTATTTT. Using reference TRBV5-1 and TRBJ2-3 for the parts outside the CDR3, the full variable domain is KAGVTQTPRYLIKTRGQQVTLSCSPISGHRSVSWYQQTPGQGLQFLFEYFSETQRNKGNFPGRFSGRQFSNSRSEMNVSTLELGDSALYLCASSTVGTGSTDTQYFGPGTRLTVL.

This clone was counted once. This likely reflects a read error, since a far larger clone is one base away. This chain connects TRBV6-1 to TRBJ2-7; D perhaps matches TRBD1 (6 bases). Trimming pared 8 bases from V and 5 bases from J, leaving 16 bases between. Germline CDR1 and CDR2: MNHNS and SASEGT. CDR3 length: 13 residues. Written as DNA, the CDR3 is TGTGCCAGCTCCTGGACAGTGGTCGACGAGCAGTACTTC. Protein product: CASSWTVVDEQYF.

The chain joins TRBV19 to TRBJ1-1; a weak D match, TRBD1 (6 bases). Germline V lookup: CDR1 LNHDA, CDR2 SQIVND (reference sequence). Trimming cost V 7 bases and J 0 bases, with 15 bases left between them. This CDR3 spans 15 amino acids. For the CDR3, the DNA is TGTGCCAGTACCACTACAGGGAGACTGAACACTGAAGCTTTCTTT. This encodes CASTTTGRLNTEAFF.

On this clone itself: A far more abundant clone sits one base away, making this likely a read error. The rearrangement joins TRBV5-1 to TRBJ2-7; a possible D gene is TRBD1 (7 bases). V shed 0 bases and J shed 2 bases, with 15 bases lying between them. This CDR3 has 16 residues. From germline, CDR1 is SGHRS and CDR2 YFSETQ. Here the CDR3 reads CASSLAQGGTPYEQYF. In DNA, the CDR3 is TGCGCCAGCAGCTTGGCCCAGGGGGGAACCCCCTACGAGCAGTACTTC.

The chain recombines TRBV7-2 with TRBJ1-2, with 9 positions matching TRBD1. The germline V gene encodes CDR1 SGHTA and CDR2 FQGNSA. There are 17 residues in the CDR3. J was trimmed by 0 bases and V by 5 bases; bases with no gene match: 10. The DNA for the CDR3 is TGTGCCAGCAGCCCTCGGGGACAGGGTTCTACTAACTATGGCTACACCTTC. Its protein product is CASSPRGQGSTNYGYTF. Variable domain in full (rest from reference TRBV7-2 and TRBJ1-2): GAGVSQSPSNKVTEKGKDVELRCDPISGHTALYWYRQSLGQGLEFLIYFQGNSAPDKSGLPSDRFSAERTGGSVSTLTIQRTQQEDSAVYLCASSPRGQGSTNYGYTFGSGTRLTVV.

V and J are TRBV14 and TRBJ2-7, with D possibly called TRBD1 or TRBD2 (5 bases each). V dropped 2 bases and J dropped 9 bases, with 26 bases sitting between them. The V gene's germline CDR1 is SGHDN and CDR2 FVKESK. The CDR3 is made up of 17 amino acids. This chain's CDR3 is CASSQTPDYRDLFGQYF. In DNA, the CDR3 is TGTGCCAGCAGCCAAACACCAGACTACCGGGACCTTTTTGGGCAGTACTTC.

The gene calls are TRBV6-4 and TRBJ1-5; D gene uncertain. This CDR3 has 13 amino acids. V lost 2 bases, J lost 3 bases, and 5 bases lay in between. The germline gives CDR1 MRHNA, CDR2 SNTAGT. Written as DNA, the CDR3 is TGTGCCAGCAGTGACAGGCCCAATCAGCCCCAGCATTTT. Protein sequence: CASSDRPNQPQHF.

Many counts were recorded for this clone. The CDR3 DNA reads as TGTGCCTGGAGTGTACCGGGGGGAGTTGAGACCCAGTACTTC. It encodes CAWSVPGGVETQYF. The chain recombines TRBV30 with TRBJ2-5, with 7 bases that match TRBD2. Germline V gene lookup returns CDR1 GTSNPN and CDR2 SVGIG (reference sequence). CDR3 length equals 14 residues. The ends lost 0 bases at V and 5 bases at J; junction bases unmatched: 6.

J is TRBJ2-7 and V is TRBV7-9, with 8 bases matching TRBD2. The CDR3 covers 17 residues. From germline, CDR1 is SEHNR and CDR2 FQNEAQ (reference sequence). With V trimmed by 5 bases and J by 5 bases, 17 bases remained unmatched. The CDR3 DNA sequence: TGTGCCAGCAGCCCCCCGGGAACCGGGAGGGCGGGGGACGAGCAGTACTTC. Protein: CASSPPGTGRAGDEQYF.

This clone was seen once. This chain uses TRBV7-9 with TRBJ2-7; TRBD1 might be the D (6 bases). The germline V gene has CDR1 SEHNR and CDR2 FQNEAQ (reference sequence). The CDR3 has 16 residues. V was cut by 2 bases and J by 2 bases, with 16 bases left in between. The CDR3 region is CASSLTRTVLPYEQYF. The CDR3 DNA is TGTGCCAGCAGCTTAACCCGGACAGTTCTTCCCTACGAGCAGTACTTC.

This clone has a single count. The chain uses TRBV28 and TRBJ1-2; unclear D gene. This CDR3 has 12 residues. Germline CDR1 and CDR2: MDHEN and SYDVKM. Trimming stripped 6 bases from V and 2 bases from J, with 7 bases between. The CDR3 region is CASRRPNYGYTF. CDR3 sequence (DNA): TGTGCCAGCAGAAGACCGAACTATGGCTACACCTTC.